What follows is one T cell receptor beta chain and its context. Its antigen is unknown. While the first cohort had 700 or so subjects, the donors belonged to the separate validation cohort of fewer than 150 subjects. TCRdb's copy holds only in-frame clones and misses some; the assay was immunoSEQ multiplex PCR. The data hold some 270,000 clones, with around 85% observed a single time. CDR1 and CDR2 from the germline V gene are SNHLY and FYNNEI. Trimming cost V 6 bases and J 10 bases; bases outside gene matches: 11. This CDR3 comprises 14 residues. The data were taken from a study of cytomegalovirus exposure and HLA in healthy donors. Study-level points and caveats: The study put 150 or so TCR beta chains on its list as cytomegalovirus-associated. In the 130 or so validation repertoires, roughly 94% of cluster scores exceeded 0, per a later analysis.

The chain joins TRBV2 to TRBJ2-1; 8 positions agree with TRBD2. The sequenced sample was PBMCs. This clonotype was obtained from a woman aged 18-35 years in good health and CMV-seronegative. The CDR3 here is CASRSGTSSREQFF. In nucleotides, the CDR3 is TGTGCCAGCAGATCCGGGACTAGTTCTCGGGAGCAGTTCTTC.